This TCR beta chain came from a study of monozygotic twins with inflammatory bowel disease. Study-wide results and limits: Between concordant and discordant twins, repertoire similarity failed to differ, a result that limited power may explain. The analysis did not separate different T cell subtypes.

As for this clonotype: The antigen is not known.

CDR3 length: 15 residues. CDR1 MNHNS and CDR2 SASEGT come from the germline V gene. UMIs that had a 6-nucleotide sample barcode were put in using template switching. TCRdb reprocessed the 5' RACE reads and keeps a single row for each CDR3 protein, giving no DNA. The data include some 200,000 distinct CDR3 sequences; the top ten clones carry roughly 1.7%. The TCR sequence derives from a human donor with ulcerative colitis or Crohn's disease, or a healthy co-twin of an affected twin (not recorded which). The V call is TRBV6-1, the J call TRBJ1-2; absent DNA, TCRdb's TRBD1 call cannot be checked. The material sequenced was blood. The CDR3 here is CASTTDRSNNYGYTF.